This T cell receptor beta chain was observed in a study of cytomegalovirus exposure and HLA in healthy donors. This clone was seen only once. Its antigen is not known. Primers included in the PCR were 60 Vbeta and 13 Jbeta primers. As processed by the authors: Tens of millions of unique TCR beta chains, around 11 million of them shared, were counted by a later analysis. This table comes from immunoSEQ multiplex PCR, and its TCRdb copy is limited to in-frame clones, with some not included. V, J and clone size are taken as reported in that table, and D and trimming were inferred from the DNA itself. The profile covers 160,000 or so clones, with approximately 84% appearing a single time and around 7% taken by the ten largest. Germline V CDR1 and CDR2: SGDLS, YYNGEE. The CDR3 loop spans 17 amino acids. With 0 bases removed from V and 7 bases from J, the gap between germline ends came to 20 bases. Study outcomes and limitations: Rare TCR sequences predominated, though certain public TCRs were found in many donors. Testing in vitro showed three CMV-associated chains specific for CMV antigens.

The TCR comes from a woman between 40 and 50 years old in good health and CMV-seropositive. The sample comprised PBMCs. This chain uses TRBV9 with TRBJ2-1, with a tentative D call TRBD1 (6 bases). CDR3 sequence reads: CASSVDSPGHPMNEQFF. The CDR3 DNA sequence: TGTGCCAGCAGCGTAGACAGTCCGGGACATCCTATGAATGAGCAGTTCTTC.